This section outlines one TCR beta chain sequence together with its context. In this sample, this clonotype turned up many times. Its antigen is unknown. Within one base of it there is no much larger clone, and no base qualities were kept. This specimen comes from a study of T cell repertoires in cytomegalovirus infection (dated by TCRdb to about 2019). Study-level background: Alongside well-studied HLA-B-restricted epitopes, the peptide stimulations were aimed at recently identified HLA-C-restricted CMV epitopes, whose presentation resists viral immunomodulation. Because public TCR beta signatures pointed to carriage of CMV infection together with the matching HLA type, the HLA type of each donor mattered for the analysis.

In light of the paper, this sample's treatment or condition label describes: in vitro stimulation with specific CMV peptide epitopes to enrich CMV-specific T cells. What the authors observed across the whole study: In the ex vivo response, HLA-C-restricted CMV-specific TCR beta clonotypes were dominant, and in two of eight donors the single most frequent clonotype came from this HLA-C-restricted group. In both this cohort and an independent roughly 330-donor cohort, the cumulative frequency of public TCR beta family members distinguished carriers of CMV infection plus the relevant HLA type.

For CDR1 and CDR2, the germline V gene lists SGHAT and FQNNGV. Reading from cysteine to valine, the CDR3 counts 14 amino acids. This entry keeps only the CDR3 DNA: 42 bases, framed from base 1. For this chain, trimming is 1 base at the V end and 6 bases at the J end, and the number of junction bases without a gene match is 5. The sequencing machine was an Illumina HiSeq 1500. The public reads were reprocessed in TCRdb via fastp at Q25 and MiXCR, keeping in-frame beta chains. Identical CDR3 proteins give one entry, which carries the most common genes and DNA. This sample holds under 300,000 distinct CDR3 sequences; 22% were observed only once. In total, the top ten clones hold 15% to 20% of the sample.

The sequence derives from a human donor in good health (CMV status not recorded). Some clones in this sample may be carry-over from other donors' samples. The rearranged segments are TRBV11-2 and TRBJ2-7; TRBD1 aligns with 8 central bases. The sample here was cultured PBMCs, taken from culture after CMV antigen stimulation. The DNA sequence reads TGTGCCAGCAGCTTAGTCCAGGGGGCAGGCGAGCAGTACGTC. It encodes CASSLVQGAGEQYV.